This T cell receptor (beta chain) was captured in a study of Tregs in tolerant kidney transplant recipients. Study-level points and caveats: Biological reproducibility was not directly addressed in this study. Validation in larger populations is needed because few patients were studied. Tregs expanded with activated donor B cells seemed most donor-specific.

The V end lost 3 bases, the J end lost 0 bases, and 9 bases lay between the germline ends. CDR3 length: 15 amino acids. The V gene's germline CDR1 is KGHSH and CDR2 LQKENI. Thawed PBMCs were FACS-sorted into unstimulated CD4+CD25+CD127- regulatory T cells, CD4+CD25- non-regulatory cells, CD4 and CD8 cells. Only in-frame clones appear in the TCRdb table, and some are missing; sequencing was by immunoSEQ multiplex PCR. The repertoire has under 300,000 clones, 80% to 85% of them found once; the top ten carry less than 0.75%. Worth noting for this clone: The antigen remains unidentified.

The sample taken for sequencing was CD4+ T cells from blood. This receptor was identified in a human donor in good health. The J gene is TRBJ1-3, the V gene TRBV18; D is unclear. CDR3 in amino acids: CASSPDASSGNTIYF. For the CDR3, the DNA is TGTGCCAGCTCACCGGACGCGAGCTCTGGAAACACCATATATTTT.